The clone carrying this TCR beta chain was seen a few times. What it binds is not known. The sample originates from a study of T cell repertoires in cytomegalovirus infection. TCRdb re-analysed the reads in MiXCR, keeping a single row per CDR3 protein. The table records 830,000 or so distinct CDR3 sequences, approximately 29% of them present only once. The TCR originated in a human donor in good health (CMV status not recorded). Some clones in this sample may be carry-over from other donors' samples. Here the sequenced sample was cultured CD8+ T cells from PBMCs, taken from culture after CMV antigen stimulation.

The CDR3 region is CASSEDLRGLAYEQYV. The CDR3 DNA reads TGTGCCAGCAGTGAAGACTTACGGGGTCTTGCGTACGAGCAGTACGTC. The chain links TRBV6-1 to TRBJ2-7, with a weak D call TRBD2 (5 bases). V was trimmed by 1 base and J by 4 bases, leaving 17 bases between them. CDR1 is MNHNS and CDR2 is SASEGT in the germline V gene. This CDR3 comprises 16 residues.